The TCR beta chain described here comes from a study of blood T cell repertoires in COVID-19. Study information: Sites across the United States, Italy and Spain contributed samples from acute and convalescent COVID-19. Nucleic acid was either cDNA or gDNA, and it came from T cells, B-cell-depleted T cells, or PBMCs.

V was shortened by 0 bases and J by 5 bases, with 10 bases between the two germline ends. Germline CDR1 SGHNT, CDR2 YYREEE (reference sequence). CDR3 length: 14 residues. As processed by the authors: Estimates of nucleated cell counts were drawn from the amplification of reference gene primers. TCRdb keeps only in-frame clones here, not all; method: immunoSEQ multiplex PCR. The V and J calls and the clone size are those of that table, but D and trimming were determined from the DNA. The repertoire has roughly 54,000 clones, approximately 90% of them found once; the top ten carry around 27%. The TCR was taken from a human donor in a cohort sampled during active COVID-19. Specimen: peripheral blood. V usage is TRBV5-4 and J usage is TRBJ2-3; TRBD1 is a possible D gene (6 bases). This CDR3 reads CASSLEGVQDTQYF. In DNA, the CDR3 is TGTGCCAGCAGCTTGGAGGGGGTCCAAGATACGCAGTATTTT.